Listed below are T cell receptor beta chains from one sample, sequenced in a study of regulatory T cells in long-lasting Graves disease. TCRdb analysed the multiplex PCR reads with MiXCR anew, one entry per CDR3 protein. This table has about 440,000 distinct CDR3 sequences, approximately 15% appearing once. In addition, the sample was reused for a study of T cells in Graves' hyperthyroidism and ophthalmopathy.

The sequences come from peripheral blood mononuclear cells (PBMCs), collected at new diagnosis, from a patient treated with antithyroid drugs. The receptors come from a woman aged 25 to 39 with Graves disease. Both conserved end residues are part of each CDR3. Each record gives: J gene, V gene, clone size, D gene, CDR3 length, CDR3 protein, CDR3 DNA. D genes are given only for firm matches. Rows give clone size only sometimes, using once, few, many, or a class for an expanded clone.

TRBJ2-1 TRBV27 NA TRBD1 14 CASMGTGVRNEQFF TGTGCCAGCATGGGGACAGGGGTACGCAATGAGCAGTTCTTC
TRBJ2-3 TRBV7-9 NA TRBD1 15 CASSPGTGFADTQYF TGTGCCAGCAGCCCCGGGACAGGGTTTGCAGATACGCAGTATTTT
TRBJ1-3 TRBV2 many NA 14 CASSPHRAGNTIYF TGTGCCAGCAGTCCGCACAGGGCTGGAAACACCATATATTTT
TRBJ2-5 TRBV27 NA NA 11 CASRDLGAQYF TGTGCCAGTCGGGACCTCGGGGCCCAGTACTTC
TRBJ1-2 TRBV6-2/TRBV6-3 many NA 12 CASSVQDYGYTF TGTGCCAGCAGTGTTCAAGACTATGGCTACACCTTC
TRBJ2-6 TRBV24-1 NA NA 20 CATSDSRRKGQPSGANVLTF TGTGCCACCAGTGATTCTCGGAGGAAGGGGCAGCCCTCTGGGGCCAACGTCCTGACTTTC
TRBJ2-7 TRBV20-1 few NA 15 CSARGDGMIMREQYF TGCAGTGCTAGAGGGGACGGGATGATAATGAGGGAGCAGTACTTC
TRBJ2-4 TRBV3-1 NA TRBD1 16 CASSQQTGLAKNIQYF TGTGCCAGCAGCCAGCAGACAGGGCTAGCCAAAAACATTCAGTACTTC
TRBJ1-5 TRBV4-1 many NA 15 CASSQALGYNQPQHF TGCGCCAGCAGCCAGGCGCTCGGGTACAATCAGCCCCAGCATTTT
TRBJ2-7 TRBV6-5 many TRBD2 16 CASSYSVLAGNYEQYF TGTGCCAGCAGTTACTCGGTACTAGCGGGAAACTACGAGCAGTACTTC
TRBJ1-4 TRBV9 many NA 15 CASSVGGSINEKLFF TGTGCCAGCAGCGTAGGAGGCAGCATTAATGAAAAACTGTTTTTT
TRBJ2-1 TRBV10-3 NA NA 15 CAISDPPAIYNEQFF TGTGCCATCAGTGACCCTCCTGCTATCTACAATGAGCAGTTCTTC
TRBJ2-3 TRBV20-1 NA NA 17 CSARDSSGPGNTDTQYF TGCAGTGCTAGAGATTCGAGCGGGCCCGGAAACACAGATACGCAGTATTTT
TRBJ1-3 TRBV5-6 NA NA 14 CASSLSISGNTIYF TGTGCCAGCAGCTTGTCTATCTCTGGAAACACCATATATTTT
TRBJ1-3 TRBV11-3 many TRBD1 15 CASSFGDRAGNTIYF TGTGCCAGCAGCTTCGGGGACAGAGCAGGAAACACCATATATTTT